Listed below are T cell receptor beta chains from one sample, sequenced in a study of T cell responses to AZD1222 COVID-19 vaccine. This table comes from immunoSEQ multiplex PCR, and its TCRdb copy is limited to in-frame clones, with some not included. The sample lists approximately 140,000 clones, over 90% occurring once. The sequenced sample was peripheral blood, obtained on day 0 of AZD1222 vaccination. The source of these receptors is an adult in good health. CDR3s include the opening cysteine and the closing phenylalanine or tryptophan. The D gene is left open where the match is weak. Part of the rows lack a size; the others show once, few, many or a class for expanded clones.

size: few; D: .; V: TRBV5-4; J: TRBJ2-6; CDR3: CATATDSGANVLTF; DNA: TGTGCCACCGCGACCGACTCTGGGGCCAACGTCCTGACTTTC
size: .; D: TRBD2; V: TRBV5-1; J: TRBJ2-3; CDR3: CASSSGLAGVTSTDTQYF; DNA: TGCGCCAGCAGCTCGGGACTAGCGGGGGTGACTAGCACAGATACGCAGTATTTT
size: once; D: .; V: TRBV12-3/TRBV12-4; J: TRBJ2-3; CDR3: CASSLMGADTQYF; DNA: TGTGCCAGCAGTTTAATGGGGGCAGATACGCAGTATTTT
size: .; D: .; V: TRBV6-5; J: TRBJ1-3; CDR3: CASSYSAGSGNTIYF; DNA: TGTGCCAGCAGTTACTCTGCGGGCTCTGGAAACACCATATATTTT
size: .; D: .; V: TRBV30; J: TRBJ2-1; CDR3: CAWSPDFNEQFF; DNA: TGTGCCTGGAGTCCGGACTTCAATGAGCAGTTCTTC
size: .; D: .; V: TRBV6-2/TRBV6-3; J: TRBJ2-5; CDR3: CASSIYRVPQETQYF; DNA: TGTGCCAGCAGTATTTACAGAGTACCCCAAGAGACCCAGTACTTC
size: .; D: .; V: TRBV5-1; J: TRBJ2-7; CDR3: CASSPREASSYEQYF; DNA: TGCGCCAGCAGCCCCAGGGAGGCAAGCTCCTACGAGCAGTACTTC
size: .; D: .; V: TRBV3-1/TRBV3-2; J: TRBJ1-1; CDR3: CASSQTTNTEAFF; DNA: TGTGCCAGCAGCCAGACCACGAACACTGAAGCTTTCTTT
size: .; D: .; V: TRBV6-5; J: TRBJ2-3; CDR3: CASRPVIGTDTQYF; DNA: TGTGCCAGCAGGCCGGTTATTGGCACAGATACGCAGTATTTT
size: .; D: .; V: TRBV3-1/TRBV3-2; J: TRBJ1-1; CDR3: CASSQRGRAFF; DNA: TGTGCCAGCAGCCAGAGGGGGAGAGCTTTCTTT
size: few; D: .; V: TRBV2; J: TRBJ1-5; CDR3: CASSEASSGQPQHF; DNA: TGTGCCAGCAGTGAAGCGTCGTCGGGCCAGCCCCAGCATTTT
size: once; D: TRBD1; V: TRBV3-1/TRBV3-2; J: TRBJ1-6; CDR3: CASSQSGTVNSPLHF; DNA: TGTGCCAGCAGCCAATCCGGGACAGTAAATTCACCCCTCCACTTT
size: .; D: .; V: TRBV2; J: TRBJ2-5; CDR3: CASSEQYQETQYF; DNA: TGTGCCAGCAGTGAGCAGTACCAAGAGACCCAGTACTTC